The 2 T cell receptor beta chains given below trace back to one sample, sequenced in a study of metastatic and nonmetastatic thyroid tumors (dated by TCRdb to 2020 to 2022). Library preparation used PCR. Sequencing took place on an Illumina HiSeq 4000. TCRdb applied fastp at Q25 and MiXCR to the public reads, then kept only in-frame beta chains. The sample table lists 4,500 to 6,500 clones, 25% to 35% of them with a count of one. Jointly, the top ten make up roughly 25% of the sample. Before undergoing thyroid surgery, none of the patients had been given any kind of treatment. What was sequenced was adjacent normal tissue. Receptor source: a female donor with papillary thyroid cancer or a benign thyroid nodule (not recorded which). Some clones in this sample may be carry-over from other donors' samples.

J is TRBJ1-5 and V is TRBV6-1; the D gene is possibly TRBD1 (5 bases). From germline, CDR1 is MNHNS and CDR2 SASEGT. Trimming pared 3 bases from V and 0 bases from J, leaving 18 bases between. The CDR3 sequence is 18 residues long. The chain's CDR3 is CASSDARAGGYSNQPQHF. As DNA, the CDR3 is TGTGCCAGCAGTGACGCTAGGGCGGGGGGTTATAGCAATCAGCCCCAGCATTTT.

This clone is deemed medium-sized (0.01 to 0.1%). CDR3 sequence: CSVGSGTYEQYF. In DNA, the CDR3 is TGCAGCGTTGGGAGCGGGACTTACGAGCAGTACTTC. The chain joins TRBV29-1 to TRBJ2-7; TRBD2 agrees at 7 bases. The V gene end was trimmed by 4 bases and the J gene end by 4 bases; junction bases not matched to a gene: 4. From germline, CDR1 is SQVTM and CDR2 ANQGSEA. The CDR3 runs 12 residues.